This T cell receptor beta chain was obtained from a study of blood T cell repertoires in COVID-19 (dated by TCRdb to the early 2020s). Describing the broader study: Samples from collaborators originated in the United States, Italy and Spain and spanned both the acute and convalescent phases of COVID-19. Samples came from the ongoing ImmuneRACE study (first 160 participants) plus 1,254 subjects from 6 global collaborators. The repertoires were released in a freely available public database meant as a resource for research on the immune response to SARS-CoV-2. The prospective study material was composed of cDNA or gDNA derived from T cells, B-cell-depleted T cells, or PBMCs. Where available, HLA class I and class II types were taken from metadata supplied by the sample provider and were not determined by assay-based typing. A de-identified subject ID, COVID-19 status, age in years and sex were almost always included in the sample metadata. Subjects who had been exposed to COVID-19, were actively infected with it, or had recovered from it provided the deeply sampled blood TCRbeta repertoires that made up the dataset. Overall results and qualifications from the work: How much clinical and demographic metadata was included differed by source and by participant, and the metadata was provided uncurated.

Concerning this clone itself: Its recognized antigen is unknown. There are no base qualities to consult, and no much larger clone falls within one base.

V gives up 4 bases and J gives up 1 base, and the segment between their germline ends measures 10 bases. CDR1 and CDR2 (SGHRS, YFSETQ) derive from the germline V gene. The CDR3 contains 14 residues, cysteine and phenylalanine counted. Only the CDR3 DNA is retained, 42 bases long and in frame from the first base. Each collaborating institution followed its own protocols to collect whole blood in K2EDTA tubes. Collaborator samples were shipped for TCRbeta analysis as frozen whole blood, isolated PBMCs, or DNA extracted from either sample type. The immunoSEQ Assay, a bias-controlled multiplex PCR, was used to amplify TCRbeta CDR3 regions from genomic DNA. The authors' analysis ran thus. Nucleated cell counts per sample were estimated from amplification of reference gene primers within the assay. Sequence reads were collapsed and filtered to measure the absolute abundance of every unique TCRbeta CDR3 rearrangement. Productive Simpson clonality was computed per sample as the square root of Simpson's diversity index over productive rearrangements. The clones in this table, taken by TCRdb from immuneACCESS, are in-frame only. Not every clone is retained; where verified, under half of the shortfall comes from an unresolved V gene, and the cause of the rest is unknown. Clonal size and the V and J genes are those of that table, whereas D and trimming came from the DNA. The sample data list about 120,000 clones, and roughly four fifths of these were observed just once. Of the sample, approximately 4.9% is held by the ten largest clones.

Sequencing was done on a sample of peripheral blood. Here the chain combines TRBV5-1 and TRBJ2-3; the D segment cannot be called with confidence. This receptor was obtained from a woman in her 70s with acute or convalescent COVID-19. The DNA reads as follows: TGCGCCAGCAGCGAGAATACGGGCACAGATACGCAGTATTTT. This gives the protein CASSENTGTDTQYF.